This is a list of T cell receptor beta chains from one sample in a study of blood T cells in healthy people across ages. TCRdb re-derived calls from the 5' RACE reads in MiXCR, one entry per CDR3 protein. The sample shows 600,000 to 650,000 distinct CDR3 sequences, roughly 53% of them seen only once. The specimen sequenced was blood. Every receptor here comes from a man between 60 and 70 years old in good health. CDR3s include the opening cysteine and the closing phenylalanine or tryptophan. D genes are given only for firm matches. Clone size is given for some rows only: seen once, a few or many times, or a class if the clone is expanded.

v_gene	d_gene	abundance	j_gene	CDR3nt	CDR3aa
TRBV6-5	.	.	TRBJ1-1	TGTGCCAGCAGTTACTTAAATACAGGGATGGGAAGCACAGAAGCTTTCTTT	CASSYLNTGMGSTEAFF
TRBV10-3	TRBD2	once	TRBJ2-7	TGTGCCATCAGTGAGTCGACTAGCGGGGTATCCTCTAAGGATGAGCAGTACTTC	CAISESTSGVSSKDEQYF
TRBV3-1	TRBD1	once	TRBJ1-4	TGTGCCAGCAGCCCCCGACAGGGGTGGGAAAAACTGTTTTTT	CASSPRQGWEKLFF
TRBV7-2	.	.	TRBJ1-1	TGTGCCAGCAGCTTAGACGGGAGTATGGACACTGAAGCTTTCTTT	CASSLDGSMDTEAFF
TRBV14	TRBD2	.	TRBJ2-1	TGTGCCAGCAGCCAAGGTAGCGGGGGTAGAAATGAGCAGTTCTTC	CASSQGSGGRNEQFF
TRBV12-3/TRBV12-4	TRBD2	.	TRBJ2-3	TGTGCCAGCAGTTGGGGGACTAGCGGGAGAGATACGCAGTATTTT	CASSWGTSGRDTQYF
TRBV3-1	.	.	TRBJ2-3	TGTGCCAGCAGCCACAATCATCGGGGGGATACGCAGTATTTT	CASSHNHRGDTQYF
TRBV9	.	.	TRBJ1-2	TGTGCCAGCAGCGGGGACACCATTGGCTACACCTTC	CASSGDTIGYTF
TRBV21-1	.	.	TRBJ2-7	TGTGCCAGCAGCAAACATTCTCTTGGGTGGGAGCAGTACTTC	CASSKHSLGWEQYF
TRBV27	TRBD1	.	TRBJ2-5	TGTGCCAGCAGTCTTAACCAGGACAGGGAACGGCGGGGAGAGACCCAGTACTTC	CASSLNQDRERRGETQYF
TRBV2	TRBD1	.	TRBJ2-5	TGTGCCAGCACCCGGACAGGGCGGGAGACCCAGTACTTC	CASTRTGRETQYF
TRBV6-2/TRBV6-3	.	.	TRBJ1-1	TGTGCCAGCAGTTACCGGACGAGTACTGAAGCTTTCTTT	CASSYRTSTEAFF
TRBV7-9	.	.	TRBJ2-4	TGTGCCAGCAGCTTAGCGGGGGTGGCCAAAAACATTCAGTACTTC	CASSLAGVAKNIQYF
TRBV12-3/TRBV12-4	.	.	TRBJ2-7	TGTGCCAGCAGCGGACTCGCCCTTCCCTACGAGCAGTACTTC	CASSGLALPYEQYF
TRBV28	.	.	TRBJ2-7	TGTGCCAGCTCGGTCCCAGGGAGGGGGCTTAACGAGCAGTACTTC	CASSVPGRGLNEQYF
TRBV12-3/TRBV12-4	.	.	TRBJ2-7	TGTGCCAGCAGTTCGGGACACACTTCCTACGAGCAGTACTTC	CASSSGHTSYEQYF
TRBV20-1	TRBD2	once	TRBJ2-1	TGCAGTGCTATTGCTAGCGGGGGGGCGAATGAGCAGTTCTTC	CSAIASGGANEQFF